This is a list of T cell receptor beta chains from one sample in a study of beta chain features in type 1 diabetes. Assay used: immunoSEQ multiplex PCR; TCRdb lists only in-frame clones, some missing. This sample has some 220,000 clones, with roughly a tenth found just once. The sequenced sample was central memory CD4+ T cells from blood. Receptor source: a man between 18 and 35 years old in good health. Both conserved end residues are part of each CDR3. The order of the fields is CDR3 DNA, CDR3 protein, D gene, V gene, clone size, J gene. A D gene is named only where the DNA matches it firmly. Part of the rows lack a size; the others show once, few, many or a class for expanded clones.

TGTGCTGGTGCCCGGAGCGGGGGCGACCAAGAGACCCAGTACTTC CAGARSGGDQETQYF TRBD2 TRBV12-5 - TRBJ2-5
TGCGCCAGCAGCCAAGAGCGGGCAGGGCGAGAAAAACTGTTTTTT CASSQERAGREKLFF - TRBV4-1 - TRBJ1-4
TGCGCCAGCAGCCAAGATCGAGGAGGTGGTGATGGCTACACCTTC CASSQDRGGGDGYTF - TRBV4-3 many TRBJ1-2
TGTGCCAGCAGCAAACTCCTAGCGGGATCCTACAATGAGCAGTTCTTC CASSKLLAGSYNEQFF TRBD2 TRBV7-8 many TRBJ2-1
TGTGCTAGCAGCCCCTCAAGGGTGAGCACAGATACGCAGTATTTT CASSPSRVSTDTQYF - TRBV7-7 few TRBJ2-3
TGTGCCAGCAGCTTGGGAATGGGCAGGGGAGACGAGACCCAGTACTTC CASSLGMGRGDETQYF - TRBV7-2 few TRBJ2-5
TGTGCCAGCAGTTTAGCGGGAGCCATCCAAGAGACCCAGTACTTC CASSLAGAIQETQYF TRBD2 TRBV6-5 - TRBJ2-5
TGTTCCAGCAGCCCTACGAGCAATCAGCCCCAGCATTTT CSSSPTSNQPQHF - TRBV7-9 few TRBJ1-5
TGTGCCACCAGCAGGGGTGGACAGGGCCTCACAGATACGCAGTATTTT CATSRGGQGLTDTQYF TRBD1 TRBV15 few TRBJ2-3
TGTGCCTGGACCCTACTGGGGGATGGCTACACCTTC CAWTLLGDGYTF - TRBV30 - TRBJ1-2
TGTGCCAGCAGTTTACCCAGGGTGCCCTACGAGCAGTACTTC CASSLPRVPYEQYF - TRBV28 - TRBJ2-7
TGCAGCGTTGCAGGCGCAACTAATGAAAAACTGTTTTTT CSVAGATNEKLFF - TRBV29-1 few TRBJ1-4
TGTGCCAGCAGTTTAATACAGGAAGAGACCCAGTACTTC CASSLIQEETQYF - TRBV28 few TRBJ2-5
TGTGCCAGCAGCGTAGGTCCCACGGGGGGAGGAAATGAGCAGTTCTTC CASSVGPTGGGNEQFF TRBD2 TRBV9 many TRBJ2-1
TGTGCCAGCAGCTTAACAGGGGATACCAATGAGCAGTTCTTC CASSLTGDTNEQFF TRBD1 TRBV7-9 few TRBJ2-1
TGTGCCTGGAGTGTACAACTCAATTCCTACAATGAGCAGTTCTTC CAWSVQLNSYNEQFF - TRBV30 few TRBJ2-1
TGTGCCATCAGTGGATCCGTTGGGGTCGGCGAGCAGTACTTC CAISGSVGVGEQYF - TRBV10-3 few TRBJ2-7
TGTGCCAGCAGCTTGGCAAGGGATGTTGAGCAGTTCTTC CASSLARDVEQFF - TRBV5-6 - TRBJ2-1
TGCAGCGTTGAAGATCCAGGGGGCTTGCAGTCCTACAATGAGCAGTTCTTC CSVEDPGGLQSYNEQFF TRBD1 TRBV29-1 - TRBJ2-1
TGTGCCAGCAGCTTAGCCCGTCGTGAGGACTACGAGCAGTACTTC CASSLARREDYEQYF - TRBV7-9 few TRBJ2-7
TGCAGTTTTGCAGTGAAAAACATTCAGTACTTC CSFAVKNIQYF - TRBV20-1 many TRBJ2-4
TGTGCCAGCAGTTTACTAGCCGGACTCTACGAGCAGTACTTC CASSLLAGLYEQYF - TRBV28 - TRBJ2-7
TGCAGCGTTGAAGAAGACAGAAAAGAGACCCAGTACTTC CSVEEDRKETQYF - TRBV29-1 few TRBJ2-5
TGTGCCATCAGTTCCAACTCCGGAGGCAGTAGCAATCAGCCCCAGCATTTT CAISSNSGGSSNQPQHF - TRBV10-3 - TRBJ1-5
TGTGCCAGCAGCTTGGCCGGGTCCTCCTACAATGAGCAGTTCTTC CASSLAGSSYNEQFF - TRBV7-3 many TRBJ2-1
TGTGCCAGCTCACCATCTTGGGGCACTTCCTACGAGCAGTACTTC CASSPSWGTSYEQYF - TRBV18 few TRBJ2-7
TGCGCCAGCAGCCAAGAATTTTCGAGAGCGTACGAGCAGTTCTTC CASSQEFSRAYEQFF - TRBV4-3 - TRBJ2-1
TGCAGCGTTAAGACAGGTAGCTACAATGAGCAGTTCTTC CSVKTGSYNEQFF - TRBV29-1 few TRBJ2-1
TGTGCCAGCAGCTTACAACGGGACTACGAGCAGTACTTC CASSLQRDYEQYF - TRBV11-3 - TRBJ2-7
TGTGCCTGGAGAGGGACTAGCGGGCTTAGCTCCTACAATGAGCAGTTCTTC CAWRGTSGLSSYNEQFF TRBD2 TRBV30 - TRBJ2-1
TGTGCCAGCAGCTCGCCTGGGAATGAGCAGTTCTTC CASSSPGNEQFF - TRBV7-2 - TRBJ2-1
TGCGCCAGCAGCTTAGCGGGGGGCGAAACCTACGAGCAGTACTTC CASSLAGGETYEQYF TRBD2 TRBV5-1 few TRBJ2-7
TGTGCCAGCAGCCCCATGGCCCCACTAGCGGGAGTTCAGAATGAGCAGTTCTTC CASSPMAPLAGVQNEQFF TRBD2 TRBV7-3 - TRBJ2-1
TGTGCCAGCAGCCTCGGTCCGGGGAACACTGAAGCTTTCTTT CASSLGPGNTEAFF - TRBV7-2 few TRBJ1-1
TGTGCCAGCAGCTTAGCCGGGGGCAGGACAGGTGGCTACACCTTC CASSLAGGRTGGYTF TRBD1 TRBV7-2 few TRBJ1-2
TGTGCCAGCAGTTCACAGGGGGGAAAGAACTATGGCTACACCTTC CASSSQGGKNYGYTF TRBD1 TRBV27 few TRBJ1-2
TGTGCCAGCTTCCGAGCGGGTAGTCTCAATGAGCAGTTCTTC CASFRAGSLNEQFF - TRBV2 - TRBJ2-1
TGTGCCAGCTCACCTCCACACCCCCCTACCCGGGCTTTCTTT CASSPPHPPTRAFF - TRBV18 - TRBJ1-1
TGCGCCAGCAGCGAATGGGACAGTCGACAAGAGACCCAGTACTTC CASSEWDSRQETQYF TRBD1 TRBV5-1 - TRBJ2-5
TGTGCCAGCAGCTCGCTTCTACGGAAGACGCAGTATTTT CASSSLLRKTQYF - TRBV7-2 - TRBJ2-3
TGTGCCAGCTCACCCATCACAGGGGTCTCTTACGAGCAGTACTTC CASSPITGVSYEQYF TRBD1 TRBV18 - TRBJ2-7
TGTGCCAGCAGCCGGGGGACGGAAGAGACCCAGTACTTC CASSRGTEETQYF - TRBV7-2 many TRBJ2-5
TGTGCCAGCAGCTGGAGCGGTGCCACCTACGAGCAGTACTTC CASSWSGATYEQYF - TRBV7-9 many TRBJ2-7
TGTGCCAGCAGCCCAGGAAGCTATGGCTACACCTTC CASSPGSYGYTF - TRBV7-9 - TRBJ1-2
TGTGCCAGCACCACGGGACAGGGGAGGGAGACCCAGTACTTC CASTTGQGRETQYF TRBD1 TRBV6-1 few TRBJ2-5
TGCGCCAGCAGCCAAGAAGTAACTAGCGGATACAATGAGCAGTTCTTC CASSQEVTSGYNEQFF TRBD2 TRBV4-3 many TRBJ2-1
TGCAGCGGCACGATAGCGGGCCTCTACAATGAGCAGTTCTTC CSGTIAGLYNEQFF TRBD2 TRBV29-1 many TRBJ2-1
TGTGCCAGCAGCTTAGCACTCCCAAGCTCCTACAATGAGCAGTTCTTC CASSLALPSSYNEQFF - TRBV7-9 few TRBJ2-1